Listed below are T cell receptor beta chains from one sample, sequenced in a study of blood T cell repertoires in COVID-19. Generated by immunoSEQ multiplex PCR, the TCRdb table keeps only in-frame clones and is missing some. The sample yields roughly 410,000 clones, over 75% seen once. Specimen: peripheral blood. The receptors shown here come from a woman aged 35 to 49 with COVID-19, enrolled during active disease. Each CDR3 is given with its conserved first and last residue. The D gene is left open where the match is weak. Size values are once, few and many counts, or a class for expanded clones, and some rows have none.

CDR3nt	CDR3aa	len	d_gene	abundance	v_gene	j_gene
TGTGCCAGCAGCAAGGGAGGAGGGCCCTACGAGCAGTACTTC	CASSKGGGPYEQYF	14	NA	NA	TRBV27	TRBJ2-7
TGTGCCCAAGACCGGAGCTCCTACGAGCAGTACTTC	CAQDRSSYEQYF	12	NA	NA	TRBV30	TRBJ2-7
TGCGCCAGCAGCTTGTTGTCCGGGAGCTCCTATAATTCACCCCTCCACTTT	CASSLLSGSSYNSPLHF	17	NA	once	TRBV5-1	TRBJ1-6
TGTGCCAGCAGCTCCCTAGCGGGAGCTCCAGATACGCAGTATTTT	CASSSLAGAPDTQYF	15	TRBD2	few	TRBV7-2	TRBJ2-3
TGTGCCAGCAGCGTAGACCGGGACGAGCAGTACTTC	CASSVDRDEQYF	12	NA	NA	TRBV9	TRBJ2-7
TGTGCCAGCAGCTTTACAACCGGGGAGCTGTTTTTT	CASSFTTGELFF	12	NA	once	TRBV11-2	TRBJ2-2
TGCAGCGTTGATCAGGGGCTTACCGGGGAGCTGTTTTTT	CSVDQGLTGELFF	13	NA	NA	TRBV29-1	TRBJ2-2
TGTGCCAGCGCTAGCGGTAGGGGAGAGACCCAGTACTTC	CASASGRGETQYF	13	TRBD2	NA	TRBV27	TRBJ2-5
TGTGCCAGAAGCTGGAAGACAGGGGATGGCAATCAGCCCCAGCATTTT	CARSWKTGDGNQPQHF	16	TRBD1	NA	TRBV5-3	TRBJ1-5
TGTGCCAGCTCACCTAGACAGGGGCTCAATGAGCAGTTCTTC	CASSPRQGLNEQFF	14	TRBD1	NA	TRBV18	TRBJ2-1
TGTGCCAGCAGCTTGGGGACAGGGGATACTGAAGCTTTCTTT	CASSLGTGDTEAFF	14	TRBD1	NA	TRBV7-2	TRBJ1-1
TGTGCCAGCAGTTACCCTTATTTGATACAGGGGATGGGCAATCAGCCCCAGCATTTT	CASSYPYLIQGMGNQPQHF	19	TRBD1	once	TRBV6-2/TRBV6-3	TRBJ1-5
TGTGCCAGCAGCTTAGTACAATGGGCCGACGGCTACACCTTC	CASSLVQWADGYTF	14	NA	NA	TRBV7-2	TRBJ1-2
TGCAGCGGGAGACAGGGGGCCTACAATGAGCAGTTCTTC	CSGRQGAYNEQFF	13	TRBD1	NA	TRBV29-1	TRBJ2-1
TGTGCCAGCAGAAGCAACAGGGGACTAGGCACTGAAGCTTTCTTT	CASRSNRGLGTEAFF	15	TRBD1	once	TRBV16	TRBJ1-1
TGCGCCAGCAGCCAGACATCAGCTAACTATGGCTACACCTTC	CASSQTSANYGYTF	14	NA	NA	TRBV4-1	TRBJ1-2
TGTGCCAGCAGCTTGGGCACAGGAGGCACAGATACGCAGTATTTT	CASSLGTGGTDTQYF	15	NA	NA	TRBV5-4	TRBJ2-3
TGTGCCAGCAGTGAATATATTCAGGATACGCAGTATTTT	CASSEYIQDTQYF	13	NA	NA	TRBV25-1	TRBJ2-3
TGTGCCAGCTCTTTAGATCCCTCCTACAATGAGCAGTTCTTC	CASSLDPSYNEQFF	14	NA	NA	TRBV6-5	TRBJ2-1
TGTGCCAGTAGGCGAGTGGGACAGGCACATGGCTACACCTTC	CASRRVGQAHGYTF	14	TRBD1	NA	TRBV19	TRBJ1-2
TGCGCCAGCAGCCGAAAAATTGGTGACAGGGGCAGGGATGGCTACACCTTC	CASSRKIGDRGRDGYTF	17	TRBD1	NA	TRBV4-3	TRBJ1-2
TGTGCCAGCTCACCGGGGACAGGTTCGTCACCCCTCCACTTT	CASSPGTGSSPLHF	14	TRBD1	NA	TRBV18	TRBJ1-6
TGTGCCAGCAGTTACTCGATGGTAGCCTCCGGGGCTGAAGCTTTCTTT	CASSYSMVASGAEAFF	16	NA	NA	TRBV6-5	TRBJ1-1
TGTGCCAGCAGCGCCCGGGACTATCAGCCCCAGCATTTT	CASSARDYQPQHF	13	NA	NA	TRBV9	TRBJ1-5
TGTGCCAGCAGCCAACGACCCGACAGGGCGAACACTGAAGCTTTCTTT	CASSQRPDRANTEAFF	16	TRBD1	NA	TRBV5-4	TRBJ1-1
TGTGCCAGCAGTTCCCCGGGAACAGCGGATAGGAGGTTCTTC	CASSSPGTADRRFF	14	NA	NA	TRBV27	TRBJ2-1
TGTGCCATCTCGGCAGGGAAAAGAGCTTTCTTT	CAISAGKRAFF	11	NA	few	TRBV10-3	TRBJ1-1
TGTGCCAGCAGCTTATTTGGCGGGGGATACTACGAGCAGTACTTC	CASSLFGGGYYEQYF	15	TRBD2	NA	TRBV7-2	TRBJ2-7
TGTGCCAGTAGTACCTCGACAGTAACGACGCTCTATGGCTACACCTTC	CASSTSTVTTLYGYTF	16	NA	NA	TRBV19	TRBJ1-2
TGCGCCAGCAGCAGGGACAGGGGCGATACGCAGTATTTT	CASSRDRGDTQYF	13	TRBD1	NA	TRBV5-1	TRBJ2-3
TGTGCCAGCAGCCGGGACAGGACCCATGGGAGCAATCAGCCCCAGCATTTT	CASSRDRTHGSNQPQHF	17	TRBD1	NA	TRBV5-4	TRBJ1-5
TGTGCCACCAGCAGAGGCTACTACGAGCAGTACTTC	CATSRGYYEQYF	12	NA	NA	TRBV15	TRBJ2-7
TGTGCCAGCAGCCTACGACAGGGATACACCTACGAGCAGTACTTC	CASSLRQGYTYEQYF	15	TRBD1	NA	TRBV14	TRBJ2-7
TGTGCCAGCATTACCTCCGGGACAGGGGCACACGAGCAGTACTTC	CASITSGTGAHEQYF	15	TRBD1	NA	TRBV28	TRBJ2-7
TGTGCCAGCAGCCCACGGGAGGGCGGGGGTGGCACAGATACGCAGTATTTT	CASSPREGGGGTDTQYF	17	TRBD2	NA	TRBV27	TRBJ2-3
TGTGCCAGCAGCTTCCTAGCGGGAGGGCCAGGGGAGACCCAGTACTTC	CASSFLAGGPGETQYF	16	TRBD2	many	TRBV7-8	TRBJ2-5
TGTGCCAGCGGCAGACAGGGGCACAGGGAGACCCAGTACTTC	CASGRQGHRETQYF	14	TRBD1	NA	TRBV11-2	TRBJ2-5
TGTGCCAGCAGTTTCCAACCGGGACTAGCGCTTAACACCGGGGAGCTGTTTTTT	CASSFQPGLALNTGELFF	18	TRBD2	NA	TRBV27	TRBJ2-2
TGCGCCAGCAGCCAAGGGGAAACGGGGCAAGAGACCCAGTACTTC	CASSQGETGQETQYF	15	NA	NA	TRBV4-3	TRBJ2-5
TGTGCCAGCAGCGTACTTAGCGGGGGAACAGATACGCAGTATTTT	CASSVLSGGTDTQYF	15	TRBD2	NA	TRBV9	TRBJ2-3
TGTGCCAGCAGACTAGCGGGGACGCTCCAAGAGACCCAGTACTTC	CASRLAGTLQETQYF	15	TRBD2	NA	TRBV28	TRBJ2-5
TGCAGCGTGCCCCTAATATACAATGAGCAGTTCTTC	CSVPLIYNEQFF	12	NA	NA	TRBV29-1	TRBJ2-1
TGTGCCAGCAGTTCCTTTGGAGAGGCCTACGAGCAGTACTTC	CASSSFGEAYEQYF	14	NA	NA	TRBV27	TRBJ2-7
TGTGCCAGCAGCTTAGATAGGGGCTACGAGCAGTACTTC	CASSLDRGYEQYF	13	NA	NA	TRBV7-9	TRBJ2-7
TGTGCCAGCAGCCAATTCCGGACAGCGGCCGACTATGGCTACACCTTC	CASSQFRTAADYGYTF	16	NA	NA	TRBV3-1/TRBV3-2	TRBJ1-2
TGCGCCAGCAGCAGGGGGTACGGGAATCAGCCCCAGCATTTT	CASSRGYGNQPQHF	14	NA	NA	TRBV5-1	TRBJ1-5
TGTGCCAGCTCAAGCGGGACAGGGGGTTTGGGTCAGCCCCAGCATTTT	CASSSGTGGLGQPQHF	16	TRBD1	NA	TRBV18	TRBJ1-5
TGCGCCAGCAGCACCAGGACAGGGTTTAATGAAAAACTGTTTTTT	CASSTRTGFNEKLFF	15	TRBD1	NA	TRBV5-1	TRBJ1-4
TGTGCCAGCAGCCAAGGGCCCCTACTAGCGGACCCCTACGAGCAGTACTTC	CASSQGPLLADPYEQYF	17	TRBD2	NA	TRBV3-1/TRBV3-2	TRBJ2-7
TGTGCCAGCAGCAAAGAGGACAGGGACTTCGAGCAGTACTTC	CASSKEDRDFEQYF	14	TRBD1	NA	TRBV7-3	TRBJ2-7
TGTGCCAGCAGCTTGTACGGGACAGGGGGCGCGGAGTCTAACTATGGCTACACCTTC	CASSLYGTGGAESNYGYTF	19	TRBD1	few	TRBV5-6	TRBJ1-2
TGTGCCAGCAGCGTAGGGGACACCTCCTACGAGCAGTACTTC	CASSVGDTSYEQYF	14	NA	NA	TRBV9	TRBJ2-7
TGCGCCAGCAGCCAAGATATCTCATCCGGCGGGGGCCCCTACGAGCAGTACTTC	CASSQDISSGGGPYEQYF	18	NA	NA	TRBV4-3	TRBJ2-7
TGTGCCAGCAGCGTAGCAGGGGCAAACTTCGCCTACGAGCAGTACTTC	CASSVAGANFAYEQYF	16	NA	NA	TRBV9	TRBJ2-7